This is a list of T cell receptor beta chains from one sample in a study of cytomegalovirus exposure and HLA in healthy donors. Produced via immunoSEQ multiplex PCR; TCRdb's table is partial and in-frame only. The table records about 130,000 clones, about two thirds of them present only once. The sequenced sample was PBMCs. The receptors here all came from a woman in her sixties in good health and CMV-seropositive. CDR3s include the opening cysteine and the closing phenylalanine or tryptophan. Fields, in order: D gene, J gene, V gene, clone size, CDR3 protein, CDR3 DNA. The D gene is left open where the match is weak. Part of the rows lack a size; the others show once, few, many or a class for expanded clones.

TRBD1 | TRBJ1-2 | TRBV5-6 | . | CASSPPDRGRHYGYTF | TGTGCCAGCAGCCCCCCTGACAGGGGTAGACACTATGGCTACACCTTC
. | TRBJ1-2 | TRBV27 | . | CASSLGRGTPNYGYTF | TGTGCCAGCAGTTTAGGCCGCGGGACTCCTAACTATGGCTACACCTTC
. | TRBJ1-3 | TRBV6-1 | . | CASSEVKGPSGNTIYF | TGTGCCAGCAGTGAAGTGAAGGGGCCCTCTGGAAACACCATATATTTT
. | TRBJ1-1 | TRBV6-5 | . | CASRRRDTEAFF | TGTGCCAGCAGAAGAAGAGACACTGAAGCTTTCTTT
. | TRBJ1-6 | TRBV4-1 | . | CASSQENAGLNSPLHF | TGCGCCAGCAGCCAAGAAAACGCAGGACTAAATTCACCCCTCCACTTT
. | TRBJ1-2 | TRBV20-1 | . | CSVLTNYGYTF | TGCAGTGTTTTAACTAACTATGGCTACACCTTC
TRBD2 | TRBJ2-1 | TRBV25-1 | . | CASTFTTSANEQFF | TGTGCCAGCACCTTCACAACTAGCGCCAATGAGCAGTTCTTC
TRBD1 | TRBJ1-1 | TRBV7-9 | . | CASSSLTGGHLDTEAFF | TGTGCCAGCAGCTCCCTGACAGGGGGTCACCTGGACACTGAAGCTTTCTTT
. | TRBJ1-1 | TRBV19 | . | CASSIQGSEAFF | TGTGCCAGTAGTATCCAGGGCTCTGAAGCTTTCTTT
. | TRBJ1-3 | TRBV25-1 | . | CASSPRQGGNTIYF | TGTGCCAGCAGCCCCCGGCAGGGAGGAAACACCATATATTTT
. | TRBJ2-2 | TRBV5-4 | . | CASSLPSTGELFF | TGTGCCAGCAGCTTGCCCAGCACCGGGGAGCTGTTTTTT
. | TRBJ1-6 | TRBV2 | . | CASSEEGESPLHF | TGTGCCAGCAGTGAAGAAGGGGAATCCCCCCTCCACTTT
. | TRBJ1-1 | TRBV4-2 | few | CASSQGGRGYVLTFF | TGTGCCAGCAGCCAAGGAGGCAGGGGATACGTGTTGACTTTCTTT
. | TRBJ2-2 | TRBV6-5 | once | CASGGGWMTGELFF | TGTGCCAGTGGTGGCGGCTGGATGACCGGGGAGCTGTTTTTT
TRBD1 | TRBJ1-4 | TRBV5-4 | few | CASSRTGANEKLFF | TGTGCCAGCAGCCGGACAGGAGCTAATGAAAAACTGTTTTTT
. | TRBJ1-2 | TRBV20-1 | . | CSAEGHNGYTF | TGCAGTGCCGAGGGACACAATGGCTACACCTTC
. | TRBJ1-1 | TRBV7-6 | . | CASSRTGTSSGWDTEAFF | TGTGCCAGCAGCAGAACTGGGACTTCTTCGGGGTGGGACACTGAAGCTTTCTTT
. | TRBJ1-1 | TRBV5-1 | few | CASSPGHLNTEAFF | TGCGCCAGCAGCCCGGGACACCTGAACACTGAAGCTTTCTTT
. | TRBJ1-2 | TRBV5-6 | . | CASSLARGNGYTF | TGTGCCAGCAGCTTGGCCCGGGGGAATGGCTACACCTTC
. | TRBJ2-7 | TRBV27 | . | CASKNLGSYEQYF | TGTGCCAGCAAGAATCTAGGCTCCTACGAGCAGTACTTC
. | TRBJ2-2 | TRBV5-5 | . | CASSLAQGVGELFF | TGTGCCAGCAGCTTGGCGCAGGGCGTCGGGGAGCTGTTTTTT
. | TRBJ1-3 | TRBV9 | . | CASSVNRTTSGNTIYF | TGTGCCAGCAGCGTGAACCGGACAACCTCTGGAAACACCATATATTTT
. | TRBJ1-6 | TRBV5-8 | . | CASSGDSSSYNSPLHF | TGTGCCAGCAGCGGGGACTCGAGCTCCTATAATTCACCCCTCCACTTT